A selection of T cell receptor beta chains follows, all from one sample in a study of control samples from healthy donors and cancer patients. Here immunoSEQ multiplex PCR was the method, and the copy in TCRdb shows in-frame clones only, minus some. The sample carries about 120,000 clones, about 88% recorded once. The material sequenced was blood. All receptors come from a man between 18 and 29 years old in good health. Each CDR3 is given with its conserved first and last residue. The D gene is left open where the match is weak. Not every row has a clone size; where given, it reads once, few, many or a size class.

D gene | clone size | V gene | CDR3 protein
- | - | TRBV11-2 | CASSSEETQYF
- | - | TRBV29-1 | CSAARAGLNYGYTF
- | - | TRBV24-1 | CATSDSNRGGYTF
- | - | TRBV5-1 | CASSPAASSDTQYF
- | - | TRBV11-2 | CASSLVRTLPPGNTIYF
- | medium-sized | TRBV7-3 | CASSLNSNGRTEAFF
- | - | TRBV21-1 | CASTMDRRSYEQYF
- | few | TRBV6-1 | CASSDRASYEQYF
TRBD1 | - | TRBV5-1 | CASSLDRGADTQYF
TRBD2 | - | TRBV29-1 | CSVRVAGYTGELFF
- | few | TRBV30 | CAWSTLEQPQHF
- | - | TRBV19 | CASSMWEAYGYTF
- | - | TRBV19 | CASSITIQGPGYTF
TRBD1 | once | TRBV19 | CASTGDRANTEAFF
- | - | TRBV30 | CAWSTVSYEQYF
TRBD1 | few | TRBV19 | CASSSPGGPNEKLFF
- | - | TRBV30 | CAWSPPRGLNTEAFF
TRBD2 | - | TRBV7-7 | CASSARLAEETQYF
TRBD1 | once | TRBV7-8 | CASSHREGADTGELFF
- | - | TRBV2 | CASSELASAIIAKNIQYF
- | once | TRBV7-9 | CASSNEHLRGEKLFF
- | - | TRBV10-1 | CASRRSSGNTIYF
- | - | TRBV10-3 | CAISAGGAYEQYF
- | - | TRBV7-2 | CASSLAGGWNEQFF
- | - | TRBV13 | CASSITDTQYF
TRBD2 | - | TRBV11-1 | CASRGGRIDTQYF
TRBD2 | - | TRBV6-2/TRBV6-3 | CASSYDAGTSGSPGANVLTF
- | - | TRBV30 | CAWRGLPNYEQYF
- | - | TRBV9 | CASSVEAGTYEQYF
TRBD1 | - | TRBV19 | CASSIDQGTGNTGELFF
- | - | TRBV29-1 | CSMGQGTQYF
- | - | TRBV5-1 | CASSLTVSNTEAFF
TRBD2 | - | TRBV20-1 | CSASSLAGVTDTQYF
- | - | TRBV6-5 | CASRFLDRRQYGYTF
TRBD1 | - | TRBV6-5 | CASTTDRGNDYEQYF
- | few | TRBV30 | CAWDGVEQFF
- | few | TRBV6-1 | CASSEVGWGRSYEQYF
- | few | TRBV7-2 | CASSTQQGTEAFF
- | - | TRBV12-3/TRBV12-4 | CASSLLVFEAFF
TRBD2 | - | TRBV7-8 | CASSLGGRAADTQYF
TRBD1 | - | TRBV6-5 | CASSPGTGYQPQHF
- | - | TRBV18 | CASSPYRGGGYEQYF
- | - | TRBV6-5 | CASTVTPGTYNEQFF
TRBD1 | - | TRBV6-5 | CASSWDRANSPLHF
- | - | TRBV3-1/TRBV3-2 | CASSQGGGGVQGPEQYF
- | - | TRBV30 | CAWSVQEGYGYTF
- | - | TRBV27 | CASSPRQILAGTQYF
- | - | TRBV11-1 | CASSPRDSIAIYEQYF
TRBD1 | - | TRBV19 | CASSIWAGGDYGYTF
- | - | TRBV12-3/TRBV12-4 | CASSFGVGGYTF
- | - | TRBV6-4 | CASSDGHHSGANVLTF
- | - | TRBV30 | CAWSANRAGELFF
- | - | TRBV7-2 | CASSLGLTASYQETQYF
TRBD2 | - | TRBV5-8 | CASSYSAGGTDTQYF
- | once | TRBV7-3 | CASSLLAGGSGRNTYEQYF